The source of this TCR beta chain is a study of spatial heterogeneity in lung cancer. Described time point: sample taken at primary tumor resection. Carried by each TCR cDNA molecule was a unique molecular identifier. MiXCR was run by TCRdb on the 5' RACE reads, yielding one entry per CDR3 protein. In the table there are 5,500 to 8,500 distinct CDR3 sequences, 3% to 3.5% of which are singletons. Study-wide points: It was found that expanded intratumoral alpha and beta TCR counts tracked tumor mutation counts.

Per germline, CDR1 LNHDA and CDR2 SQIVND (reference sequence). CDR3 length equals 16 residues. J lost 3 bases, V lost 3 bases, and 9 bases had no gene match. Relative to its sample, this clonotype is medium-sized. Antigen specificity is unknown. The gene calls are TRBV19 and TRBJ2-5; 8 bases are shared with TRBD1. The specimen was lung tumor tissue, collected at surgery. The source is a male donor with early-stage non-small cell lung cancer. CDR3 region: CASSINRGEEEETQYF. CDR3 bases: TGTGCCAGTAGTATCAACAGGGGGGAGGAGGAAGAGACCCAGTACTTC.